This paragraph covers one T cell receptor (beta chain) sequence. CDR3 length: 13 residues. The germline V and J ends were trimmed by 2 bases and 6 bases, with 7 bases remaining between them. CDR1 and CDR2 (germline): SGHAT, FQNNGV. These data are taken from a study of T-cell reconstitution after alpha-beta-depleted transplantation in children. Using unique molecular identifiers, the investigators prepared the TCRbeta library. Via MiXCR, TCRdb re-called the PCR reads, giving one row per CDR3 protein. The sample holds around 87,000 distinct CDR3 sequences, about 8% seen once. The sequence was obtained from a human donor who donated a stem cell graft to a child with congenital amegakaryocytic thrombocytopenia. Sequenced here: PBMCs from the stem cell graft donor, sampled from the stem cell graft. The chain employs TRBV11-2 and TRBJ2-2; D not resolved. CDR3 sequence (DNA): TGTGCCAGCAGCTTAAGTGAGGCCGGGGAGCTGTTTTTT. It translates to CASSLSEAGELFF.